This T cell receptor beta chain comes out of a study of blood T cells in healthy people across ages. Points from the study as a whole: Unsorted PBMCs ruled out conclusive naive versus antigen-experienced comparison.

A J-beta primer mix and a sample-barcoded 5' primer were used in a second PCR of about 7 to 12 cycles. Each CDR3 protein gets one entry after TCRdb re-called the 5' RACE reads with MiXCR. The table records about 1.5 million distinct CDR3 sequences, 42% of them present only once. The CDR3 totals 15 residues. Trimming cost V 5 bases and J 9 bases; bases outside gene matches: 7. Germline values: CDR1 DFQATT, CDR2 SNEGSKA (reference sequence). In this sample, this clonotype turned up a few times. As yet, its antigen is unknown. The V gene is TRBV20-1, the J gene TRBJ2-1; 16 bases are shared with TRBD2. Sequencing input: blood. The TCR originated in a woman between 18 and 29 years old in good health. This chain's CDR3 is CSAGPGTSGRVEQFF. CDR3 in DNA: TGCAGTGCTGGACCCGGGACTAGCGGGAGGGTTGAGCAGTTCTTC.